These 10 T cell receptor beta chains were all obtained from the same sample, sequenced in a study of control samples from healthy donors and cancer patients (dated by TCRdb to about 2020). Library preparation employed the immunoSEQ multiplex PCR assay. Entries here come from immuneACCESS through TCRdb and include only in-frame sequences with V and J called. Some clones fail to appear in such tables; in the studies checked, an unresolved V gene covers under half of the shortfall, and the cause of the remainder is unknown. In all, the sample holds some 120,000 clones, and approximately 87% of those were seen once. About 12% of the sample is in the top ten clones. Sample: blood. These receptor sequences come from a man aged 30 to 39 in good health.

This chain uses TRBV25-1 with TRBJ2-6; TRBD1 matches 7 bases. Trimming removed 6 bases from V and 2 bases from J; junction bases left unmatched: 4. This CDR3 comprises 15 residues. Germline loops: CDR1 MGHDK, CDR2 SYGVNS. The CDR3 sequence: CASSQTGTGANVLTF. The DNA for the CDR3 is TGTGCCAGCAGCCAGACAGGGACTGGGGCCAACGTCCTGACTTTC.

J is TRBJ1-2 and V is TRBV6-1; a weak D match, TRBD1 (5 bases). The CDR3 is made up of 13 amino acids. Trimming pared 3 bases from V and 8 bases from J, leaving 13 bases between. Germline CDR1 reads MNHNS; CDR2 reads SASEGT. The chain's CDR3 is CASSDRAGNGYTF. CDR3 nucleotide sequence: TGTGCCAGCAGTGATAGGGCAGGGAACGGCTACACCTTC.

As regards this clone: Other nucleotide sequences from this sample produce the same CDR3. The CDR3 DNA reads TGTGCCAGCAGCCCCGACAGGGTTTACGGCTACACCTTC. Its protein product is CASSPDRVYGYTF. The chain is built from TRBV12-3 or TRBV12-4 and TRBJ1-2; 7 bases line up with TRBD1. The CDR3 has 13 residues. Trimming cost V 6 bases and J 8 bases; bases outside gene matches: 9.

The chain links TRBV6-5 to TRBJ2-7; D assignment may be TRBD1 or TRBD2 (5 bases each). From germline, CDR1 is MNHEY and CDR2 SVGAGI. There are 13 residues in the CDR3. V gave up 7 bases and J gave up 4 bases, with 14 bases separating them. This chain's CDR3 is CASNPGAGYEQYF. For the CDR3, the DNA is TGTGCCAGCAACCCCGGGGCAGGGTACGAGCAGTACTTC.

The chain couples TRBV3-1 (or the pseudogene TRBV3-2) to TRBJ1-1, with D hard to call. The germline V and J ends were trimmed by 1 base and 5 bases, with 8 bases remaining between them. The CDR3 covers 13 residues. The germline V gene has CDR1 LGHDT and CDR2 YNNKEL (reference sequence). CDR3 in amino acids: CASSQVRKTEAFF. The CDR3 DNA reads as TGTGCCAGCAGCCAAGTTAGAAAAACTGAAGCTTTCTTT.

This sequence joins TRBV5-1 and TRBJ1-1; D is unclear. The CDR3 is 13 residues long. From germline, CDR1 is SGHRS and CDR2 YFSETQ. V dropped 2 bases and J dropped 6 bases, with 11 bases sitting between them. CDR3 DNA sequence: TGCGCCAGCAGCTTTGACGGGCGTGCTGAAGCTTTCTTT. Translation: CASSFDGRAEAFF.

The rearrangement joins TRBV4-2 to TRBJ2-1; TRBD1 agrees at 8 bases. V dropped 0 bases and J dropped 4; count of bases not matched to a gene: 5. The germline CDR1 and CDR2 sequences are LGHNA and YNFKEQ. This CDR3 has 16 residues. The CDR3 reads CASSQDPRGLYNEQFF. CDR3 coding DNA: TGTGCCAGCAGCCAAGACCCCAGGGGGCTATACAATGAGCAGTTCTTC.

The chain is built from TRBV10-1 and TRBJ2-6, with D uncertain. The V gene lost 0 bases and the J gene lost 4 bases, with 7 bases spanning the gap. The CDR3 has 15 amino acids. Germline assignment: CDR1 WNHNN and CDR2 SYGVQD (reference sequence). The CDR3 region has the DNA TGCGCCAGCAGTGAGTCGGGGTCCGGGGCCAACGTCCTGACTTTC. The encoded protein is CASSESGSGANVLTF.

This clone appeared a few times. In DNA form, the CDR3 reads TGTGCCAGCAGTGAAGCCTACACCACTGAAGCTTTCTTT. Its translation: CASSEAYTTEAFF. The V gene is TRBV6-1, the J gene TRBJ1-1; no reliable D call. The CDR3 has 13 amino acids. V gave up 0 bases and J gave up 4 bases, with 6 bases separating them. In germline, CDR1 is MNHNS, CDR2 SASEGT.

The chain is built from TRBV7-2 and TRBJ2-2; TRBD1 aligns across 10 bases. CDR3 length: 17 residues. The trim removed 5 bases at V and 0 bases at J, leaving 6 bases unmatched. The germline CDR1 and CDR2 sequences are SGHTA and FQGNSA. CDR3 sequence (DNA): TGTGCCAGCAGCCAGAGACAGGGGGCCGCGAACACCGGGGAGCTGTTTTTT. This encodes CASSQRQGAANTGELFF.